Presented here are 28 T cell receptor beta chains from one specimen sequenced in a study of blood T cell repertoires in COVID-19. Generated by immunoSEQ multiplex PCR, the TCRdb table keeps only in-frame clones and is missing some. The sample carries more than 85,000 clones, more than 65% recorded once. Sequenced: peripheral blood. The receptors come from a woman older than 75 with acute or convalescent COVID-19.

J is TRBJ2-7 and V is TRBV5-1, with a weak D call TRBD2 (7 bases). The CDR3 length is 15 residues. V was cut by 4 bases and J by 4 bases, with 18 bases left in between. The V gene's germline CDR1 is SGHRS and CDR2 YFSETQ. Here the CDR3 reads CASSPMGGARYEQYF. The CDR3 coding sequence is TGCGCCAGCAGCCCCATGGGGGGGGCGCGTTACGAGCAGTACTTC.

The rearrangement links TRBV21-1 to TRBJ1-5. TRBV21-1 is annotated as a pseudogene. CDR3 length equals 16 residues. The CDR3 bases are TGTGCCAGCAGCAACGGGGGAGCCTATAGCAATCAGCCCCAGCATTTT. Encoded protein: CASSNGGAYSNQPQHF.

This chain connects TRBV29-1 to TRBJ2-7; D might be TRBD1 (5 bases). Trimming shortened V by 3 bases and J by 6 bases, and 18 bases separated the two germline ends. Germline V gene sequence: CDR1 SQVTM, CDR2 ANQGSEA. The CDR3 has 14 amino acids. CDR3 sequence reads: CSVEEQASSGEQYF. CDR3 coding DNA: TGCAGCGTTGAGGAACAGGCAAGCTCGGGCGAGCAGTACTTC.

The chain recombines TRBV11-2 with TRBJ1-4; D is perhaps TRBD1 (5 bases). The germline V gene encodes CDR1 SGHAT and CDR2 FQNNGV. The length of the CDR3 is 15 residues. The V end lost 1 base, the J end lost 7 bases, and 13 bases lay between the germline ends. The CDR3 DNA follows: TGTGCCAGCAGCTTAGGTGGGATAAGGGGTGAAAAACTGTTTTTT. This sequence encodes CASSLGGIRGEKLFF.

The chain has TRBV7-6 and TRBJ1-4, with 7 nucleotides matching TRBD1. Germline assignment: CDR1 SGHVS and CDR2 FNYEAQ. CDR3 size: 16 residues. Trimming cost V 1 base and J 6 bases; bases outside gene matches: 8. The CDR3 loop is CASSLGAQGRHEKLFF. CDR3 coding DNA: TGTGCCAGCAGCTTAGGGGCACAGGGGAGGCATGAAAAACTGTTTTTT. Full variable domain (missing parts from reference TRBV7-6 and TRBJ1-4): GAGVSQSPRYKVTKRGQDVALRCDPISGHVSLYWYRQALGQGPEFLTYFNYEAQQDKSGLPNDRFSAERPEGSISTLTIQRTEQRDSAMYRCASSLGAQGRHEKLFFGSGTQLSVL.

This sequence joins TRBV28 and TRBJ2-7, with 8 bases that match TRBD2. CDR3 length: 16 amino acids. The junction had 10 bases not matched to a gene; V was cut back by 4 bases and J by 2 bases. Per the germline V gene, CDR1 is MDHEN and CDR2 is SYDVKM. In DNA form, the CDR3 reads TGTGCCAGCAGTTCTCCCGGAGCGGGAGACCCCTACGAGCAGTACTTC. Its translation is CASSSPGAGDPYEQYF.

This chain connects TRBV6-5 to TRBJ1-3, with D tentatively TRBD1 (5 bases). V dropped 8 bases and J dropped 0 bases, with 5 bases sitting between them. Per the germline V gene, CDR1 is MNHEY and CDR2 is SVGAGI. The CDR3 has 12 amino acids. The CDR3 nucleotides read TGTGCCAGCGGGGCCTCTGGAAACACCATATATTTT. Translating it yields CASGASGNTIYF.

V gene TRBV7-8 combines with J gene TRBJ1-5, with a tentative D call TRBD1 (5 bases). Per germline, CDR1 SGHVS and CDR2 FQNEAQ. Deletions cut 1 base from V and 1 base from J, with 8 bases between. The CDR3 is made up of 15 amino acids. CDR3 in amino acids: CASSLGGRSNQPQHF. CDR3 DNA: TGTGCCAGCAGCTTAGGGGGGAGGAGCAATCAGCCCCAGCATTTT.

The J gene is TRBJ2-5, the V gene TRBV28, with 8 nucleotides matching TRBD2. V lost 7 bases and J lost 3; bases outside the gene matches: 7. Germline assignment: CDR1 MDHEN and CDR2 SYDVKM. The CDR3 extends over 14 amino acids. The CDR3, as DNA: TGTGCCAGCAACCTACCGGGAGGGGAAGAGACCCAGTACTTC. It translates to CASNLPGGEETQYF.

The chain carries TRBV19 and TRBJ2-6; 10 bases align to TRBD1. V lost 6 bases and J lost 2; bases outside the gene matches: 7. There are 17 residues in the CDR3. Germline V lookup: CDR1 LNHDA, CDR2 SQIVND (reference sequence). As DNA, the CDR3 is TGTGCCAGTAGCCCGGGACAGGGGTTTGCTGGGGCCAACGTCCTGACTTTC. Translation: CASSPGQGFAGANVLTF. The entire variable domain, with the rest obtained from reference TRBV19 and TRBJ2-6, is as follows: DGGITQSPKYLFRKEGQNVTLSCEQNLNHDAMYWYRQDPGQGLRLIYYSQIVNDFQKGDIAEGYSVSREKKESFPLTVTSAQKNPTAFYLCASSPGQGFAGANVLTFGAGSRLTVL.

This rearrangement joins TRBV20-1 to TRBJ2-1, with 9 bases fitting TRBD2. The CDR3 has 16 residues. After removal of 3 bases from V and 6 bases from J, the junction contained 12 bases not matched to a gene. Germline loops: CDR1 DFQATT, CDR2 SNEGSKA (reference sequence). CDR3 bases: TGCAGTGCTAGTGCTAGCGGGGCGTTCTCCACCAATGAGCAGTTCTTC. Its protein product is CSASASGAFSTNEQFF.

This rearrangement joins TRBV19 to TRBJ2-5; D perhaps matches TRBD2 (6 bases). The CDR3 covers 13 residues. Between the trimmed V and J ends, which lost 9 bases and 5 bases, there was a span of 16 bases. Germline assignment: CDR1 LNHDA and CDR2 SQIVND (reference sequence). The CDR3 region is CASRARGSETQYF. The DNA of the CDR3 is TGTGCCAGCCGTGCACGGGGGAGCGAGACCCAGTACTTC.

The rearrangement links TRBV5-1 to TRBJ2-7, with D possibly matching TRBD2 (5 bases). The V gene's germline CDR1 is SGHRS and CDR2 YFSETQ. The CDR3 length is 15 residues. Trimming shortened V by 4 bases and J by 6 bases, and 20 bases separated the two germline ends. The CDR3 DNA is TGCGCCAGCAGCATAGAGGGAACGGGGTCTACCGAGCAGTACTTC. Translating it yields CASSIEGTGSTEQYF. Together with reference TRBV5-1 and TRBJ2-7, the CDR3 gives the full variable domain: KAGVTQTPRYLIKTRGQQVTLSCSPISGHRSVSWYQQTPGQGLQFLFEYFSETQRNKGNFPGRFSGRQFSNSRSEMNVSTLELGDSALYLCASSIEGTGSTEQYFGPGTRLTVT.

This clone was found once. This chain uses TRBV21-1 with TRBJ2-7; no check of the table's D call, TRBD1, against the DNA was made. TRBV21-1 is a documented pseudogene. The CDR3 covers 19 residues. This chain's CDR3 is CASSKKRNAGTGPSYEQYF. The CDR3 DNA is TGTGCCAGCAGCAAAAAACGGAATGCCGGGACAGGGCCATCCTACGAGCAGTACTTC.

V gene TRBV5-4 combines with J gene TRBJ2-3; the match to TRBD1 covers 7 bases. The trim removed 3 bases at V and 2 bases at J, leaving 6 bases unmatched. Germline V gene data show CDR1 as SGHNT and CDR2 as YYREEE (reference sequence). This CDR3 region has 15 residues. CDR3 sequence: CASSWDSGTTDTQYF. The CDR3 DNA follows: TGTGCCAGCAGCTGGGACAGTGGGACCACAGATACGCAGTATTTT.

CDR3 amino acids: CASSSVHGNQPQHF. The CDR3 DNA sequence: TGTGCCAGCAGCTCAGTTCACGGCAATCAGCCCCAGCATTTT. V usage is TRBV7-9 and J usage is TRBJ1-5; D call uncertain. The V end lost 4 bases, the J end lost 2 bases, and 9 bases lay between the germline ends. The CDR3 loop spans 14 amino acids. CDR1 SEHNR and CDR2 FQNEAQ come from the germline V gene (reference sequence).

This clone was detected once. The rearrangement links TRBV29-1 to TRBJ2-5; TRBD2 is a possible D gene (5 bases). Per germline, CDR1 SQVTM and CDR2 ANQGSEA. Deletions cut 4 bases from V and 3 bases from J, with 18 bases between. The CDR3 spans 15 residues. The CDR3 region is CSVGAPGPGEETQYF. CDR3 DNA sequence: TGCAGCGTTGGGGCTCCGGGCCCCGGGGAAGAGACCCAGTACTTC. The full variable domain, with the rest looked up from reference TRBV29-1 and TRBJ2-5, is SAVISQKPSRDICQRGTSLTIQCQVDSQVTMMFWYRQQPGQSLTLIATANQGSEATYESGFVIDKFPISRPNLTFSTLTVSNMSPEDSSIYLCSVGAPGPGEETQYFGPGTRLLVL.

The rearrangement joins TRBV7-8 to TRBJ2-1; TRBD2 matches at 13 bases. The trim removed 2 bases at V and 0 bases at J, leaving 10 bases unmatched. Germline loops: CDR1 SGHVS, CDR2 FQNEAQ. The CDR3 has 20 amino acids. CDR3 protein: CASSLRGTSGIISSYNEQFF. The CDR3 coding sequence is TGTGCCAGCAGCTTACGTGGGACTAGCGGGATTATTAGCTCCTACAATGAGCAGTTCTTC.

V is TRBV7-6 and J is TRBJ2-1, with 16 bases that match TRBD2. Germline V CDR1 and CDR2: SGHVS, FNYEAQ. V shed 5 bases and J 1 base; nucleotides not matched to a gene: 11. The CDR3 covers 20 residues. For the CDR3, the DNA is TGTGCCAGCAGCCAGAACCCGGGACTAGCGGGAGGGGGGTCCTACAATGAGCAGTTCTTC. Translation: CASSQNPGLAGGGSYNEQFF.

The chain couples TRBV29-1 to TRBJ2-5; D is possibly TRBD1 (6 bases). Germline CDR1 reads SQVTM; CDR2 reads ANQGSEA. The CDR3 loop spans 14 amino acids. Trimming removed 3 bases at V and 2 bases at J, with 13 bases between. The CDR3 spells CSVDFTGIQETQYF. The CDR3 DNA reads as TGCAGCGTTGATTTTACAGGGATACAAGAGACCCAGTACTTC.

The rearrangement uses TRBV18 and TRBJ1-1, with no clear D. Trimming stripped 3 bases from V and 4 bases from J, with 15 bases between. There are 15 residues in the CDR3. CDR1 and CDR2 from the germline V gene are KGHSH and LQKENI. For the CDR3, the DNA is TGTGCCAGCTCACCTCCTGGACTCGAGGGCACTGAAGCTTTCTTT. Encoded protein: CASSPPGLEGTEAFF.

There are a few counts of this clone. The rearrangement uses TRBV2 and TRBJ1-1; D not resolved. Germline-derived CDR1 and CDR2 are SNHLY and FYNNEI. The CDR3 totals 13 residues. The V and J ends lost 4 bases and 1 base respectively, with 7 bases between them. CDR3 amino acids: CASSVEGNTEAFF. The CDR3 bases are TGTGCCAGCAGTGTAGAGGGGAACACTGAAGCTTTCTTT.

This sequence joins TRBV3-1 (or the pseudogene TRBV3-2) and TRBJ1-1; D not resolved. V was pared by 1 base and J by 6 bases, with 6 bases between. CDR3 size: 12 residues. The germline V gene encodes CDR1 LGHDT and CDR2 YNNKEL (reference sequence). This chain's CDR3 is CASSQAGAEAFF. The CDR3 DNA reads as TGTGCCAGCAGCCAAGCCGGGGCTGAAGCTTTCTTT.

The chain combines TRBV30 with TRBJ1-1; D perhaps matches TRBD1 (6 bases). Deletions cut 7 bases from V and 2 bases from J, with 20 bases between. CDR3 length: 15 residues. Germline V gene data show CDR1 as GTSNPN and CDR2 as SVGIG (reference sequence). For the CDR3, the DNA is TGTGCCTTTAAAGGCGGGGGCACGGTAAACACTGAAGCTTTCTTT. Its translation: CAFKGGGTVNTEAFF. The full variable domain, completed using reference TRBV30 and TRBJ1-1, is SQTIHQWPATLVQPVGSPLSLECTVEGTSNPNLYWYRQAAGRGLQLLFYSVGIGQISSEVPQNLSASRPQDRQFILSSKKLLLSDSGFYLCAFKGGGTVNTEAFFGQGTRLTVV.

This clone was counted between two and nine times. This chain connects TRBV4-1 to TRBJ2-7; 8 bases are shared with TRBD2. CDR1 is MGHRA, CDR2 YSYEKL, per germline. CDR3 length: 15 residues. With 1 base clipped from V and 6 bases from J, the junction kept 8 bases outside the gene matches. The CDR3 DNA is TGCGCCAGCAGCCAAGGGGGGACTCTAGCGGGCGAGCAGTACTTC. Residues: CASSQGGTLAGEQYF.

On this clone itself: One end of the junction fails to match germline, which may point to a read error. The rearrangement links TRBV27 to TRBJ2-7, with a weak D call TRBD1 (6 bases). CDR3 length: 14 amino acids. Germline V gene lookup returns CDR1 MNHEY and CDR2 SMNVEV (reference sequence). DNA for the CDR3: TGTGCCAGCAGCTTATCCGATTGGGGGCACGAGCAGTACTTC. Its translation is CASSLSDWGHEQYF.

The CDR3 DNA sequence: TGTGCCAGCACCAGGGGACAGGGGAGGAACACCATATATTTT. Translated: CASTRGQGRNTIYF. The chain recombines TRBV3-1 (or the pseudogene TRBV3-2) with TRBJ1-3, with 10 bases that match TRBD1. The CDR3 extends over 14 amino acids. Germline V gene sequence: CDR1 LGHDT, CDR2 YNNKEL (reference sequence). V was clipped by 7 bases and J by 7 bases; unmatched bases: 7.

The genes are TRBV7-2 and TRBJ2-3; a weak D match, TRBD2 (6 bases). CDR1 is SGHTA and CDR2 is FQGNSA in the germline V gene. The CDR3 consists of 16 residues. V dropped 5 bases and J dropped 10 bases, with 25 bases sitting between them. CDR3 amino acids: CASSLGRRARQESQYF. CDR3 bases: TGTGCCAGCAGCCTGGGGAGGAGGGCCCGGCAGGAGTCGCAGTATTTT.